These T cell receptor beta chains were read from a single sample in a study of control samples from healthy donors and cancer patients. Measured with immunoSEQ multiplex PCR; TCRdb has only the in-frame clones, and not every one. The sample lists around 75,000 clones; around 94% were seen once. The sequencing input was blood. The receptors derive from a woman aged 60-75 years in good health. The CDR3 runs from the conserved cysteine through the conserved F or W. A D gene is named only where the DNA matches it firmly. The size of a clone is reported for some rows only, either as once, few or many, or as a class for expanded clones.

j_call clone_size cdr3_length v_call d_call cdr3_aa cdr3_nt
TRBJ2-7 - 15 TRBV7-6 TRBD2 CASSLEGTNSYEQYF TGTGCCAGCAGCTTAGAGGGGACTAACTCCTACGAGCAGTACTTC
TRBJ1-6 - 13 TRBV30 - CAWSALPRSPLHF TGTGCCTGGAGTGCCCTGCCGCGGTCACCCCTCCACTTT
TRBJ1-3 - 15 TRBV6-5 - CASGVMTVTGNTIYF TGTGCCAGCGGGGTGATGACAGTTACTGGAAACACCATATATTTT
TRBJ1-1 - 12 TRBV30 - CAWNSGNTEAFF TGTGCCTGGAATTCGGGGAACACTGAAGCTTTCTTT
TRBJ2-7 - 13 TRBV5-1 - CASSFFSAYEQYF TGCGCCAGCAGCTTTTTTTCAGCCTACGAGCAGTACTTC
TRBJ1-4 - 15 TRBV7-2 - CASSITPGKGEKLFF TGTGCCAGCAGCATCACCCCGGGAAAGGGGGAAAAACTGTTTTTT
TRBJ2-2 - 19 TRBV4-3 TRBD2 CASSQDGLAGDWYTGELFF TGCGCCAGCAGCCAAGATGGGCTAGCGGGAGATTGGTACACCGGGGAGCTGTTTTTT
TRBJ2-2 - 14 TRBV7-8 - CASSPLRGTGELFF TGTGCCAGCAGCCCGCTTCGGGGCACCGGGGAGCTGTTTTTT
TRBJ1-5 - 13 TRBV28 - CASRRPLGEPQHF TGTGCCAGCAGGAGACCGTTGGGGGAGCCCCAGCATTTT
TRBJ1-6 - 14 TRBV9 - CASSPRQENSPLHF TGTGCCAGCAGCCCGAGACAGGAGAATTCACCCCTCCACTTT
TRBJ2-7 - 12 TRBV28 - CASSLYSYEQYF TGTGCCAGCAGTTTATACTCCTACGAGCAGTACTTC
TRBJ1-6 - 17 TRBV10-3 TRBD1 CAISESPGQGANSPLHF TGTGCCATCAGTGAGAGCCCGGGACAGGGGGCTAATTCACCCCTCCACTTT
TRBJ2-3 - 15 TRBV7-8 TRBD2 CASSYTSGGADTQYF TGTGCCAGCAGCTACACTAGCGGTGGGGCAGATACGCAGTATTTT
TRBJ1-4 - 12 TRBV19 - CASVPNRGKLFF TGTGCCAGCGTGCCAAATAGGGGAAAACTGTTTTTT
TRBJ1-2 - 15 TRBV10-2 - CASSESSGLGYGYTF TGCGCCAGCAGTGAGTCTTCAGGGCTGGGCTATGGCTACACCTTC
TRBJ2-1 - 14 TRBV7-3 - CASSLRRDSNEQFF TGTGCCAGCAGCTTAAGGCGGGACAGCAATGAGCAGTTCTTC
TRBJ1-5 - 14 TRBV7-9 TRBD1 CASSLQGAEQPQHF TGTGCCAGCAGCCTACAGGGGGCAGAACAGCCCCAGCATTTT
TRBJ2-5 once 13 TRBV7-9 - CASLRGVGETQYF TGTGCCAGCCTCAGGGGGGTTGGAGAGACCCAGTACTTC
TRBJ1-1 - 14 TRBV6-5 - CASSYRRGAFEAFF TGTGCCAGCAGTTACCGGCGGGGGGCGTTTGAAGCTTTCTTT
TRBJ1-1 - 13 TRBV5-6 - CASSWGAEAEAFF TGTGCCAGCAGCTGGGGGGCTGAGGCTGAAGCTTTCTTT
TRBJ2-3 - 15 TRBV7-3 TRBD2 CASSASGTSGDTQYF TGTGCCAGCAGCGCCTCCGGGACTAGCGGAGATACGCAGTATTTT
TRBJ2-1 - 11 TRBV27 - CASLMGDEQFF TGTGCCAGCTTAATGGGGGATGAGCAGTTCTTC
TRBJ2-5 - 14 TRBV7-2 - CASMQTGHGETQYF TGTGCCAGCATGCAGACGGGCCACGGGGAGACCCAGTACTTC
TRBJ1-4 - 16 TRBV10-3 - CAISESNQGSYEKLFF TGTGCCATCAGTGAGTCGAACCAGGGGTCGTACGAAAAACTGTTTTTT
TRBJ2-6 - 16 TRBV29-1 - CSVQGGPSSGANVLTF TGCAGCGTCCAGGGGGGCCCCAGCTCTGGGGCCAACGTCCTGACTTTC
TRBJ1-5 - 15 TRBV28 TRBD1 CASSSGQGNRQPQHF TGTGCCAGCAGTTCGGGACAGGGAAATCGTCAGCCCCAGCATTTT
TRBJ2-3 - 14 TRBV28 TRBD2 CASSFGSSGSKQYF TGTGCCAGCAGTTTTGGGTCTAGCGGGAGTAAGCAGTATTTT
TRBJ2-7 - 15 TRBV2 TRBD2 CASSAFLAGSSEQYF TGTGCCAGCAGTGCGTTTCTAGCGGGAAGCTCCGAGCAGTACTTC
TRBJ1-5 - 13 TRBV9 TRBD1 CASTGTGHQPQHF TGTGCCAGCACCGGGACAGGTCATCAGCCCCAGCATTTT
TRBJ2-7 few 14 TRBV7-2 TRBD2 CASSRDYRSYEQYF TGTGCCAGCAGTCGGGACTACCGCTCCTACGAGCAGTACTTC
TRBJ2-1 - 16 TRBV10-2 - CASSRTTNPGDNEQFF TGCGCCAGCAGCCGAACGACAAACCCGGGGGATAATGAGCAGTTCTTC
TRBJ1-2 - 14 TRBV28 TRBD1 CASSLTGPNYGYTF TGTGCCAGCAGTTTGACAGGGCCTAACTATGGCTACACCTTC
TRBJ2-7 - 17 TRBV27 TRBD1 CASSLGRLGTGVDEQYF TGTGCCAGCAGTTTGGGGAGGTTAGGGACAGGGGTGGACGAGCAGTACTTC
TRBJ1-3 - 17 TRBV9 TRBD1 CASSVEGTAASGNTIYF TGTGCCAGCAGCGTAGAGGGGACAGCGGCCTCTGGAAACACCATATATTTT
TRBJ2-1 - 15 TRBV18 - CASSPTGSSYNEQFF TGTGCCAGCTCACCCACAGGGAGCTCCTACAATGAGCAGTTCTTC
TRBJ2-2 - 21 TRBV27 TRBD1 CASSLPCRDRVSVENTGELFF TGTGCCAGCAGTCTTCCCTGCCGGGACAGGGTCTCGGTGGAAAACACCGGGGAGCTGTTTTTT
TRBJ1-5 - 13 TRBV28 - CATITGYGQPQHF TGTGCCACCATTACAGGGTACGGTCAGCCCCAGCATTTT
TRBJ1-5 - 15 TRBV28 TRBD1 CASSLGTGTNQPQHF TGTGCCAGCAGTTTAGGGACAGGAACAAATCAGCCCCAGCATTTT
TRBJ2-5 - 14 TRBV30 - CAWRDPGHSGTQYF TGTGCCTGGAGAGACCCCGGCCACTCAGGCACCCAGTACTTC
TRBJ1-5 once 15 TRBV6-1 TRBD1 CASSERQGSRQPQHF TGTGCCAGCAGTGAGAGACAGGGTTCCCGTCAGCCCCAGCATTTT
TRBJ1-2 - 13 TRBV30 - CAWMSAGNYGYTF TGTGCCTGGATGAGTGCAGGGAACTATGGCTACACCTTC
TRBJ2-2 - 16 TRBV7-6 TRBD2 CASSRSSGSSTGELFF TGTGCCAGCAGCCGCTCTAGCGGGAGTAGTACCGGGGAGCTGTTTTTT
TRBJ2-3 - 16 TRBV27 - CASSPLTVTSTDTQYF TGTGCCAGCAGTCCCCTGACAGTAACCAGCACAGATACGCAGTATTTT
TRBJ1-5 - 12 TRBV7-9 - CASSLRDQPQHF TGTGCCAGCAGCCTCCGGGATCAGCCCCAGCATTTT
TRBJ1-6 - 14 TRBV2 TRBD1 CASSRDSQGSPLHF TGTGCCAGCAGTCGGGACAGCCAGGGTTCACCCCTCCACTTT
TRBJ1-1 - 15 TRBV6-5 - CASRGRGPPNTEAFF TGTGCCAGCAGGGGACGGGGACCCCCGAACACTGAAGCTTTCTTT
TRBJ1-5 - 13 TRBV24-1 - CATSENSNQPQHF TGTGCCACCAGTGAAAATAGCAATCAGCCCCAGCATTTT
TRBJ2-3 - 16 TRBV3-1/TRBV3-2 TRBD1 CASSQTDRGLSYTQYF TGTGCCAGCAGCCAGACCGACAGGGGGCTTTCATATACGCAGTATTTT
TRBJ2-7 - 16 TRBV28 - CASSPAYGGRRYEQYF TGTGCCAGCAGTCCCGCCTACGGGGGGCGCCGCTACGAGCAGTACTTC
TRBJ2-7 once 13 TRBV3-1/TRBV3-2 - CASSQVGSYEQYF TGTGCCAGCAGCCAAGTAGGCTCTTACGAGCAGTACTTC
TRBJ2-2 - 18 TRBV3-1/TRBV3-2 TRBD2 CASSYGLAGGSNTGELFF TGTGCCAGCAGCTACGGACTAGCGGGAGGGTCGAACACCGGGGAGCTGTTTTTT
TRBJ2-3 - 12 TRBV28 - CASSLQADTQYF TGTGCCAGCAGTTTACAGGCAGATACGCAGTATTTT